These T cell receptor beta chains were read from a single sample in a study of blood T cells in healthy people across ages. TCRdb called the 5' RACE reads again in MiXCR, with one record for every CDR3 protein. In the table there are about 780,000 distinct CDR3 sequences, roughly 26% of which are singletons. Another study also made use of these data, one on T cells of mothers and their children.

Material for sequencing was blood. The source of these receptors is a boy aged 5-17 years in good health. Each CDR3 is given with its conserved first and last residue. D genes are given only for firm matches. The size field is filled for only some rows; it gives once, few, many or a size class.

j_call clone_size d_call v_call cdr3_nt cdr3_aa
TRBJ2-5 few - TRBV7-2 TGTGCCAGCAGCTCTTGGGGGGTTCTCCAAGAGACCCAGTACTTC CASSSWGVLQETQYF
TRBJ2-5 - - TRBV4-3 TGCGCCAGCAGCCAAGATTCGGCTACGGTAGAGCAGTACTTC CASSQDSATVEQYF
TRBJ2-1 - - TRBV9 TGTGCCAGCAGCTCCGCAACGGACCCCTTTTGTTTCTTC CASSSATDPFCFF
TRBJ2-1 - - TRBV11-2 TGTGCCAGCAGCCCCGTACGAGACAATGAGCAGTTCTTC CASSPVRDNEQFF
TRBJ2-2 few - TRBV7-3 TGTGCCAGCAGCTACGGACAGTCGAACACCGGGGAGCTGTTTTTT CASSYGQSNTGELFF
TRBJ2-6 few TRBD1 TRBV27 TGTGCCAGCAGTTTATCAACTATTGGGGACAGATACTCTGGGGCCAACGTCCTGACTTTC CASSLSTIGDRYSGANVLTF
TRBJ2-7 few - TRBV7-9 TGTGCCTGCTCGACAGGATACCCCTACGAGCAGTACTTC CACSTGYPYEQYF
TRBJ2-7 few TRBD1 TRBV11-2 TGTGCCAGCACCCGGGACAGGATGTACGAGCAGTACTTC CASTRDRMYEQYF
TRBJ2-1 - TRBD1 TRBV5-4 TGTGCCAGCAGTTTAACCGGACAGGGGATCTACAATGAGCAGTTCTTC CASSLTGQGIYNEQFF
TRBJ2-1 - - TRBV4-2 TGTGCCAGCAGCCAAGATACGGAGAAGTTCTTC CASSQDTEKFF